This T cell receptor (beta chain) is drawn from a study of Graves' ophthalmopathy and Graves' hyperthyroidism (dated by TCRdb to the late 2010s). Study-wide context: Stable hyperthyroidism was defined as no progression to ophthalmopathy within 18 months of follow-up. TCR beta repertoire signatures were used to distinguish Graves' ophthalmopathy from Graves' hyperthyroidism and to predict progression to ophthalmopathy. In total, 135 blood samples were TCR-sequenced: roughly 45 ophthalmopathy, some 75 hyperthyroidism and some 17 hyperthyroidism-to-ophthalmopathy patients. To explore V-J signatures that distinguish ophthalmopathy from hyperthyroidism, a discovery set of under 110 patients was enrolled, made up of roughly 41 with ophthalmopathy and around 57 with stable hyperthyroidism. For independent validation, a separate cohort was made up of about 18 hyperthyroidism patients plus 17 patients who later progressed from hyperthyroidism to ophthalmopathy. T-cell repertoires of thyroid tissue and blood were compared in over 5 hyperthyroidism patients. Following sampling, methimazole starting at 30 mg daily was administered to hyperthyroidism patients, and high-dose intravenous methylprednisolone was administered to ophthalmopathy patients.

Trimming costs V 4 bases and J 6 bases, and their ends lie 16 bases apart. CDR1 SGHNT and CDR2 YYREEE were looked up in the germline V gene (reference sequence). Taken from cysteine to phenylalanine, the CDR3 has 15 residues. Of all the DNA, just the CDR3 is kept, 45 bases in frame from base 1. Hyperthyroidism patients were newly diagnosed, were aged 18 to 65 years, and had a disease duration under 2 months. Patients with other autoimmune diseases, uncontrolled infections, pregnancy or lactation were excluded from the study. Diagnosis relied on clinical symptoms, serum thyroxine, TRAb, thyroid ultrasound and orbital computed tomography. Trizol reagent was used to extract the total RNA, and its quality was then checked on an Agilent 2100 Bioanalyzer. The paper's findings and limits, for the study overall: In cross-validation, the 13-signature model distinguished ophthalmopathy from stable hyperthyroidism with 87.88% sensitivity and 81.08% specificity, while in the test set the corresponding values were 80% and 75%. Sample size was not statistically predetermined, and group allocation was not concealed from the investigators. In validation, the model predicted ophthalmopathy progression with more than 70% sensitivity and roughly 72% specificity; roughly 12 predicted patients were CT-confirmed with GO in a median of around 6 months. Most of the expanded thyroid clonotypes with a frequency above 0.001 were also detected in blood, and it was suggested that the thyroid immune response may be reflected by blood repertoires.

Concerning this clonotype: It has no known antigen specificity. Nothing much larger sits one base from this clone, and base qualities are not available.

TCR beta CDR3 regions were amplified from RNA transcripts for repertoire sequencing. The first round was an RT-PCR using HTBI primers with the Qiagen OneStep RT-PCR kit, and this first round was followed by a second-round multiplex PCR, then size selection and purification. Libraries were sequenced on an Illumina HiSeq2000 using paired-end 100 bp reads. As for how the authors treated the data: SOAPnuke was used for read processing, and reads with adapters, uncalled bases, a mean Phred below 15, or no exact constant-primer or identifier match were discarded. COPE v1.2.5 was used to merge high-quality paired reads. Each unique nucleotide sequence was treated as a clonotype, and MiTCR v1.1 was used to align the clonotypes to the IMGT TRB V, D and J references. Analysis was restricted to V-J combinations with a frequency above 0.0001, which covered roughly 99% of repertoires. For each V-J combination, a TCR clonal expansion and chaos score was defined as the ratio of F50 clonal expansion to chaos observed in the TCRdist matrix. Welch's t-statistics and random forest were used to narrow the features down to around twelve V-J combinations, which were then fed into a naive Bayes classifier. Thyroid-blood repertoire similarity was quantified with the Morisita-Horn index. TCRdb cleaned the public reads at Q25 with fastp, built clones with MiXCR and kept in-frame beta chains. Rows merge per CDR3 protein into single entries with the most common DNA and genes. The authors' filters were not applied to this entry. This sample comprises around 1,200,000 distinct CDR3 sequences, 35% to 40% of them detected only once. The biggest ten clones account for approximately 12% of the sample.

The chain employs TRBV5-4 and TRBJ1-4; the D segment cannot be called with confidence. Sequencing was performed on peripheral blood or thyroid tissue (not recorded which). The clonotype comes from an adult man with Graves' hyperthyroidism. The CDR3 protein sequence reads: CASSPEGPRDEKLFF. The nucleotide sequence reads TGTGCCAGCAGCCCGGAAGGGCCCCGGGATGAAAAACTGTTTTTT.